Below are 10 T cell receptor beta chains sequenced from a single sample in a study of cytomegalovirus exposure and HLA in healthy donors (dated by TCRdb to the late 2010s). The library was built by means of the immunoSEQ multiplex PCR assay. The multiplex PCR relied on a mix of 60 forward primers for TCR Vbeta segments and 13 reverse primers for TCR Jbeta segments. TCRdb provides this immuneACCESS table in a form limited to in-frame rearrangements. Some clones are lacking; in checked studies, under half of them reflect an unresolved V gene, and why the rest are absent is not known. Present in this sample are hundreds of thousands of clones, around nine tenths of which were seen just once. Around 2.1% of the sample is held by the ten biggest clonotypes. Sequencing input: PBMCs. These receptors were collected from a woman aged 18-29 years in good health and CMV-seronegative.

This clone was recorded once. CDR3: CATSTTLRGGLDTEAFF. CDR3 DNA sequence: TGTGCCACCAGCACTACCCTCAGGGGAGGACTAGACACTGAAGCTTTCTTT. The chain joins TRBV15 to TRBJ1-1, with D maybe TRBD1 (6 bases). The length of the CDR3 is 17 residues. CDR1 is LNHNV and CDR2 is YYDKDF in the germline V gene (reference sequence). The germline V and J ends were trimmed by 4 bases and 3 bases, with 21 bases remaining between them. The whole variable domain, remainder taken from reference TRBV15 and TRBJ1-1, is DAMVIQNPRYQVTQFGKPVTLSCSQTLNHNVMYWYQQKSSQAPKLLFHYYDKDFNNEADTPDNFQSRRPNTSFCFLDIRSPGLGDTAMYLCATSTTLRGGLDTEAFFGQGTRLTVV.

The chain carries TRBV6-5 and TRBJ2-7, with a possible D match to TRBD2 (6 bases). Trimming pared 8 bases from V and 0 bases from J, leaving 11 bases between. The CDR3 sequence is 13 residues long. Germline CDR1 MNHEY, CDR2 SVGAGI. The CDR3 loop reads CASYPGGSYEQYF. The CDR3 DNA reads TGTGCCAGCTATCCCGGGGGCTCCTACGAGCAGTACTTC.

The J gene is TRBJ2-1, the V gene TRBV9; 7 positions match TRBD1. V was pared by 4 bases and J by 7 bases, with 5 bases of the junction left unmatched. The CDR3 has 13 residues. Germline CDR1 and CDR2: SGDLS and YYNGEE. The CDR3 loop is CASSPTGWNEQFF. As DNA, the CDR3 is TGTGCCAGCAGCCCGACAGGGTGGAATGAGCAGTTCTTC.

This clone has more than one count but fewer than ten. CDR3 in amino acids: CSSQDGYTF. In DNA, the CDR3 is TGCAGTTCACAAGATGGCTACACCTTC. V usage is TRBV20-1 and J usage is TRBJ1-2, with no clear D. V lost 8 bases and J lost 6, with 7 bases in between. The germline gives CDR1 DFQATT, CDR2 SNEGSKA (reference sequence). The CDR3 totals 9 residues.

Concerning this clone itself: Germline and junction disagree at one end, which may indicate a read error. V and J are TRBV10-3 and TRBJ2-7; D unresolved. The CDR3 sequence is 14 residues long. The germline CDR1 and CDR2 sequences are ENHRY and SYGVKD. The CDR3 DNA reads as TGTGCCATCAGTGATGTAGGAGTCCTATACGGGCAGTACTTC. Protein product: CAISDVGVLYGQYF.

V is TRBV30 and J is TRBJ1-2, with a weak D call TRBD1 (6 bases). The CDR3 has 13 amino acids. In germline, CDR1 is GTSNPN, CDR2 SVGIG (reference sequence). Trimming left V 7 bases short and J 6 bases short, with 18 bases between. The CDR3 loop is CASQGFVRDGYTF. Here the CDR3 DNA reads TGTGCCTCACAGGGTTTTGTTCGGGATGGCTACACCTTC.

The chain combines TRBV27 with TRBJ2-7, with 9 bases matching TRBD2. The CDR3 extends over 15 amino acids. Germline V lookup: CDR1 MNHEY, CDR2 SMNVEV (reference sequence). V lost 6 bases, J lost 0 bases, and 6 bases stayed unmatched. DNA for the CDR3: TGTGCCAGCAGGGACTTTAGCGGGGGCTCCTACGAGCAGTACTTC. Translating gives CASRDFSGGSYEQYF.

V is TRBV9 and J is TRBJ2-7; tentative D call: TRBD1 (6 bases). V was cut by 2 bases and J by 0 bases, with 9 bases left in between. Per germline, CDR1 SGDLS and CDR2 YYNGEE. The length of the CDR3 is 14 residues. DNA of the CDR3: TGTGCCAGCAGCGTCGGGACACTCTCCTACGAGCAGTACTTC. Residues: CASSVGTLSYEQYF.

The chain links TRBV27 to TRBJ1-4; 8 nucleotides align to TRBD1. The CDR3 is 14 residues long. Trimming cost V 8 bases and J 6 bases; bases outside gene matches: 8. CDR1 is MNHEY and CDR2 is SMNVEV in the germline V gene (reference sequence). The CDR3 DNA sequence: TGTGCCAGCCAGCGGGACAGGCAAGATGAAAAACTGTTTTTT. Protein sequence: CASQRDRQDEKLFF.

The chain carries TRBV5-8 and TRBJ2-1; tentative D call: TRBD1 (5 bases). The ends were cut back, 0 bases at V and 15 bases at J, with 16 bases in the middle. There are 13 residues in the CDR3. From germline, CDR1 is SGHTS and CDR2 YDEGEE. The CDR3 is CASSLGGPGKRFF. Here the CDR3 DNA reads TGTGCCAGCAGCTTGGGTGGGCCAGGGAAGAGGTTCTTC.